This TCR beta chain was observed in a study of T-cell reconstitution after alpha-beta-depleted transplantation in children. As it was prepared, the TCRbeta library received unique molecular identifiers. Each CDR3 protein gets one entry after TCRdb re-called the PCR reads with MiXCR. The sample yields some 500,000 distinct CDR3 sequences, about 16% seen once. Germline loops: CDR1 DFQATT, CDR2 SNEGSKA (reference sequence). V was cut by 7 bases and J by 0 bases, with 16 bases left in between. This CDR3 region has 15 residues. The gene calls are TRBV20-1 and TRBJ2-1; D possibly corresponds to TRBD1 (5 bases). The sequence was obtained from a human donor who donated a stem cell graft to a child with acute lymphoblastic leukemia. Sequences were derived from PBMCs from the stem cell graft donor, sampled from the stem cell graft. The CDR3 nucleotides are TGCAGTGGGTGGCCAGGGATCAGCTCCTACAATGAGCAGTTCTTC. This translates into CSGWPGISSYNEQFF.